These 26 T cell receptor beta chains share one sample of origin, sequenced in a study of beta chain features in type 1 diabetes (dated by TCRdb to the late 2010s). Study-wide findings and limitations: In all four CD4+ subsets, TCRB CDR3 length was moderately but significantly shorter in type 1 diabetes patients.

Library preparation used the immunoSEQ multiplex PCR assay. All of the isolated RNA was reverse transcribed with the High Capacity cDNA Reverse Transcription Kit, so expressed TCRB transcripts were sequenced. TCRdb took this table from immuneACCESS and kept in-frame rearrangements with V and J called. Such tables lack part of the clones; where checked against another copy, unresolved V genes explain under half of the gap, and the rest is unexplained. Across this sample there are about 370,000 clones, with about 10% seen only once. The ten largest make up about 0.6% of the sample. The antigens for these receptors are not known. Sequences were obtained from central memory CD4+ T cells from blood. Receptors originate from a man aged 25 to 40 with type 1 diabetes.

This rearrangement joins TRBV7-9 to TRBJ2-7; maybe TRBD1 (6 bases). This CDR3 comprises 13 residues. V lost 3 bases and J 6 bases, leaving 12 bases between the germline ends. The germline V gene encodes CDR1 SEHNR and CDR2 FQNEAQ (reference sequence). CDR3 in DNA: TGTGCCAGCAGCTTGGTAGTAGGGGGCGAGCAGTACTTC. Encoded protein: CASSLVVGGEQYF.

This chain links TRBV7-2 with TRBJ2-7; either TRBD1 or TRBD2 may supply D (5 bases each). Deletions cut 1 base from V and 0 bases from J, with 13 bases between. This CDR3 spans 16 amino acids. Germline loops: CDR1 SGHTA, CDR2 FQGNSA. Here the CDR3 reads CASSLGNGASSYEQYF. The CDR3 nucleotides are TGTGCCAGCAGCTTAGGGAACGGGGCAAGCTCCTACGAGCAGTACTTC.

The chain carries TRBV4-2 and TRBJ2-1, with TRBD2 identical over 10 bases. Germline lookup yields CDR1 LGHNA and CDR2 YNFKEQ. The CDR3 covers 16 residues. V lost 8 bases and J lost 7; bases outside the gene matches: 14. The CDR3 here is CASGSTAGGFGNEQFF. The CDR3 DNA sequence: TGTGCCAGCGGATCGACAGCGGGAGGGTTTGGGAATGAGCAGTTCTTC.

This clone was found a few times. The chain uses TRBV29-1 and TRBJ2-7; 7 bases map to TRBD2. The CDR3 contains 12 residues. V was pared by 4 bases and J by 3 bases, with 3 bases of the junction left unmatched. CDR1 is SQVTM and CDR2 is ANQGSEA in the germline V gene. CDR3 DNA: TGCAGCGTTGTCCTAGCGGACTACGAGCAGTACTTC. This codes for CSVVLADYEQYF.

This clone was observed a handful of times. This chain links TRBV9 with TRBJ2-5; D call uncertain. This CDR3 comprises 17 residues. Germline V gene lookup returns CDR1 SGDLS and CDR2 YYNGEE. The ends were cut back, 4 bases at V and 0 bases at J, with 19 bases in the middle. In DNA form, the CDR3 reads TGTGCCAGCAGCCCTAGTCGTGGACGGAGCCACCAAGAGACCCAGTACTTC. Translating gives CASSPSRGRSHQETQYF.

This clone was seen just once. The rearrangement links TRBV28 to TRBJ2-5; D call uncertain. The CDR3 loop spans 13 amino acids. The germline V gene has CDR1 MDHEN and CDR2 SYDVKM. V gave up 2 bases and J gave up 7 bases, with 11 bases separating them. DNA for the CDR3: TGTGCCAGCAGTTTAACCGAGGTGCGGACCCAGTACTTC. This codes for CASSLTEVRTQYF.

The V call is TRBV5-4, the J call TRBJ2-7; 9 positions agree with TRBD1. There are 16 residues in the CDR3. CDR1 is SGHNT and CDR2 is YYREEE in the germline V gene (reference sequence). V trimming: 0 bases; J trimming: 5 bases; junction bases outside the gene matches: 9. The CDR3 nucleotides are TGTGCCAGCAGCTTGGCCGGGACAGGGACGCGGAACGAGCAGTACTTC. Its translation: CASSLAGTGTRNEQYF.

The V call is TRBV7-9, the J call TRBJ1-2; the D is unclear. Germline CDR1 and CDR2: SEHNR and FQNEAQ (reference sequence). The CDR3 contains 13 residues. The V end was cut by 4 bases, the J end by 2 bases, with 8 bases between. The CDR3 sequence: CASSSRINYGYTF. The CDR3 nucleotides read TGTGCCAGCAGCTCAAGGATAAACTATGGCTACACCTTC.

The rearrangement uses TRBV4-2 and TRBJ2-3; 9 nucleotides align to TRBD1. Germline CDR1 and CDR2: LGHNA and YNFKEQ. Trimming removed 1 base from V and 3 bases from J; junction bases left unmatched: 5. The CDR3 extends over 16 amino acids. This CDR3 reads CASSQAGQGRTDTQYF. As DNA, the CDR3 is TGTGCCAGCAGCCAAGCCGGACAGGGGAGAACAGATACGCAGTATTTT.

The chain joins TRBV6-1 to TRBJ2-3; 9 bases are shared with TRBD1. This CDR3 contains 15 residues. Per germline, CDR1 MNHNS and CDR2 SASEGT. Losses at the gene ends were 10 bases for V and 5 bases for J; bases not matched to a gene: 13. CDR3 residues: CAIRRPGQGLDTQYF. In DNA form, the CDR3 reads TGTGCCATCAGAAGACCGGGACAGGGCCTAGATACGCAGTATTTT.

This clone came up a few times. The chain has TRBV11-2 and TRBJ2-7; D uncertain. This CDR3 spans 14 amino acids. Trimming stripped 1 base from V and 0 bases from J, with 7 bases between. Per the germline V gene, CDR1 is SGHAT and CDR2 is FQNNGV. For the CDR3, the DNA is TGTGCCAGCAGCTTAGGGTACAGCTCCTACGAGCAGTACTTC. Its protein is CASSLGYSSYEQYF.

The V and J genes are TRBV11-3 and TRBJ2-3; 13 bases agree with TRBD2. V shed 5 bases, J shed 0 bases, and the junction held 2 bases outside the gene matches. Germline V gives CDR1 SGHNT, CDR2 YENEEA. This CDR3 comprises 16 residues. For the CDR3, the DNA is TGTGCCAGCAGCAAGGGACTAGCGGGGAGCACAGATACGCAGTATTTT. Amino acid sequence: CASSKGLAGSTDTQYF.

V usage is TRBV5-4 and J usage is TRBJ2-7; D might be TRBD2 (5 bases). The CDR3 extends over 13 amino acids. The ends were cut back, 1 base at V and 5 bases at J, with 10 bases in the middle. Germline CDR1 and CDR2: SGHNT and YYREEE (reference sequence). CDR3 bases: TGTGCCAGCAGCTTGAGCGGTTCCGACGAGCAGTACTTC. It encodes CASSLSGSDEQYF.

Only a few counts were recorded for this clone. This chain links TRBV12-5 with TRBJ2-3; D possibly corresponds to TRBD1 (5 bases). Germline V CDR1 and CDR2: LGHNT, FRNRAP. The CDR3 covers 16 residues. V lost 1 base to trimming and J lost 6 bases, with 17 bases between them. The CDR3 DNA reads TGTGCTAGTGGTTTGGACCTGACCGCCAGGGCGGATACGCAGTATTTT. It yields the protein CASGLDLTARADTQYF.

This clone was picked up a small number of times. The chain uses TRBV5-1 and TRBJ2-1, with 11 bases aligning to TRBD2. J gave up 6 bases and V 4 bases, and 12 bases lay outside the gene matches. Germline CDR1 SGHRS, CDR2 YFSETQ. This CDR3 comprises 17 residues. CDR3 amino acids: CASSGLAGNPMGNEQFF. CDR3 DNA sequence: TGCGCCAGCAGCGGACTAGCGGGTAACCCTATGGGCAATGAGCAGTTCTTC.

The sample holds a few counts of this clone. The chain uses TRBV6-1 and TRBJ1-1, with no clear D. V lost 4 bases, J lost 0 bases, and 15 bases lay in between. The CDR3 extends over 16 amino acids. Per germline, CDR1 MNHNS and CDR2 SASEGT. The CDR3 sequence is CASSAAGTVMNTEAFF. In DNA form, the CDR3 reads TGTGCCAGCAGTGCCGCTGGTACGGTCATGAACACTGAAGCTTTCTTT.

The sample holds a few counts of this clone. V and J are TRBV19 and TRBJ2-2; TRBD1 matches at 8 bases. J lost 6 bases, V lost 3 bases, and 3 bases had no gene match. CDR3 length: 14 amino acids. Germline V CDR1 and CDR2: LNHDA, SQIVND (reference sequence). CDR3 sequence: CASSIQGAAGELFF. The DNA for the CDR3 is TGTGCCAGTAGTATCCAGGGGGCGGCCGGGGAGCTGTTTTTT.

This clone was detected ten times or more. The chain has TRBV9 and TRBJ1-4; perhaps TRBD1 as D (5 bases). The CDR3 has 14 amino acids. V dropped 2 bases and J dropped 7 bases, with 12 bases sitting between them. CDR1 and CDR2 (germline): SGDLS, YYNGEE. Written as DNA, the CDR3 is TGTGCCAGCAGCGTCAATGGGCAGGGTGAAAAACTGTTTTTT. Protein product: CASSVNGQGEKLFF.

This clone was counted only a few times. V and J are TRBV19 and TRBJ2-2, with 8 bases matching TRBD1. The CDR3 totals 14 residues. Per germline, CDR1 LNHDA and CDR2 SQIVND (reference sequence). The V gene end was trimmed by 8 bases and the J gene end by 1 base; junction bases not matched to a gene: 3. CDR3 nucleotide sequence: TGTGCCAGTGGCGACAGGGGGAACACCGGGGAGCTGTTTTTT. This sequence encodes CASGDRGNTGELFF.

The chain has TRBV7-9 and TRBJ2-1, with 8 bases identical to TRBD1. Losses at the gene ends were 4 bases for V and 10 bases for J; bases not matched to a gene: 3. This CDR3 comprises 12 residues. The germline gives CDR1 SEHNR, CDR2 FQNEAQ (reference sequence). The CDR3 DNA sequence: TGTGCCAGCAGCTCGACAGGGGTGGAGCAGTTCTTC. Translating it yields CASSSTGVEQFF.

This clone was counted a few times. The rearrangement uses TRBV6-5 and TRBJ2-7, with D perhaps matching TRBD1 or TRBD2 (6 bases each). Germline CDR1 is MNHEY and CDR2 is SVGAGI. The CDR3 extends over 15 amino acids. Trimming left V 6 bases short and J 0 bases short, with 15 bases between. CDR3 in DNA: TGTGCCAGCAGCAACGGCAGGGGACTCTCCTACGAGCAGTACTTC. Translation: CASSNGRGLSYEQYF.

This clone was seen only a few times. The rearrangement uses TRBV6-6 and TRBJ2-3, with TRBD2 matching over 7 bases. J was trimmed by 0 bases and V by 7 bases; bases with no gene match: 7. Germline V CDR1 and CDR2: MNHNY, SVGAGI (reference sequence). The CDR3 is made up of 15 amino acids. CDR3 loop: CASTPGGYSTDTQYF. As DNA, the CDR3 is TGTGCCAGCACCCCGGGGGGTTATAGCACAGATACGCAGTATTTT.

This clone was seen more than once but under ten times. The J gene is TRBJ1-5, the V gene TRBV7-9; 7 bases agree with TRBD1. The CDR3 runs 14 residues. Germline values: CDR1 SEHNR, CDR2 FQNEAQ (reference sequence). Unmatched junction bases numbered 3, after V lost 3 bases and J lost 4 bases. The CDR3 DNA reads TGTGCCAGCAGCTTCGGGACAGATAATCAGCCCCAGCATTTT. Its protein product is CASSFGTDNQPQHF.

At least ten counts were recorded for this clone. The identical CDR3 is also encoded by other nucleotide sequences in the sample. CDR3 residues: CATSRLHGGDNEQFF. The CDR3 DNA is TGTGCCACCAGCAGGTTACACGGGGGTGACAATGAGCAGTTCTTC. The chain links TRBV15 to TRBJ2-1, with D perhaps matching TRBD2 (6 bases). There are 15 residues in the CDR3. CDR1 is LNHNV and CDR2 is YYDKDF in the germline V gene (reference sequence). V was trimmed by 3 bases and J by 5 bases, leaving 14 bases between them.

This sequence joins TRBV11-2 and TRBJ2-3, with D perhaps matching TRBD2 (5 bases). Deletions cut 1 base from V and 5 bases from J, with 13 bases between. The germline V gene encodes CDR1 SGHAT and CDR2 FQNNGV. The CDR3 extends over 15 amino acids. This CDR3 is CASSLGVSVLDTQYF. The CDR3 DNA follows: TGTGCCAGCAGCTTAGGGGTTAGCGTGCTAGATACGCAGTATTTT.

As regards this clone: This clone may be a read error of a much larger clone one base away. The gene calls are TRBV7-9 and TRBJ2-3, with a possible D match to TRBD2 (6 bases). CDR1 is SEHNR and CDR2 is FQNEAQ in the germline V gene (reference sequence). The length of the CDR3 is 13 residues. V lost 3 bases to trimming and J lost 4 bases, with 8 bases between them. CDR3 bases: TGTGCCAGCAGCTTCCGGAGGGCAGATACGCAGTATTTT. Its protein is CASSFRRADTQYF.